This TCR beta chain was found in a study of T cell responses to AZD1222 COVID-19 vaccine. Study-level findings and limits: After two AZD1222 doses, spike-specific TCR breadth and depth rose versus day 0. Within unmutated variant regions lay the reported targets of nearly half of spike-specific TCRs. Most donors were white British, females outnumbered males, and clonal diversity was possibly underestimated.

Sequencing used immunoSEQ multiplex PCR; TCRdb keeps in-frame clones, though not all of them. The sample lists 150,000 to 200,000 clones, 75% to 90% occurring once. Remarks on this clone: Its target is not known.

Germline V gives CDR1 LNHDA, CDR2 SQIVND (reference sequence). The CDR3 is 14 amino acids. V lost 3 bases and J 2 bases, leaving 10 bases between the germline ends. The sequence came from an adult in good health. The genes are TRBV19 and TRBJ1-2, with D unresolved. The input for sequencing was peripheral blood, taken on day 0 of MenACWY control vaccination. CDR3 DNA: TGTGCCAGTAGTATGTCTGTCAGAAACTATGGCTACACCTTC. Encoded protein: CASSMSVRNYGYTF. The whole variable domain, remainder taken from reference TRBV19 and TRBJ1-2, is DGGITQSPKYLFRKEGQNVTLSCEQNLNHDAMYWYRQDPGQGLRLIYYSQIVNDFQKGDIAEGYSVSREKKESFPLTVTSAQKNPTAFYLCASSMSVRNYGYTFGSGTRLTVV.